The next 26 T cell receptor beta chains were all read from a single sample in a study of beta chain features in type 1 diabetes. Study-level findings and limits: For Type 1 diabetes patients, all four CD4+ subsets carried TCRB CDR3s that were moderately but significantly shorter.

No antigen has been identified for these receptors. The sequenced template was cDNA made from the entire isolated RNA. Profiled with immunoSEQ multiplex PCR; TCRdb holds only in-frame clones, not every one. This repertoire shows some 640,000 clones, about 14% found once; its top ten account for 0.04%. The material sequenced was naive CD4+ T cells from blood. The receptors were gathered from a man between 18 and 29 years old with type 1 diabetes.

The rearrangement joins TRBV25-1 to TRBJ1-1; D ambiguous. CDR3 size: 11 residues. Germline CDR1 is MGHDK and CDR2 is SYGVNS. V lost 7 bases to trimming and J lost 11 bases, with 14 bases between them. The CDR3 region is CASKGSRFAFF. The DNA for the CDR3 is TGTGCCAGCAAGGGCTCACGTTTCGCTTTCTTT.

This clone was detected a few times. This chain joins TRBV19 and TRBJ1-2; no firm D call. The length of the CDR3 is 12 residues. Germline CDR1 and CDR2: LNHDA and SQIVND (reference sequence). V lost 5 bases to trimming and J lost 4 bases, with 8 bases between them. The CDR3 DNA is TGTGCCAGTAGTTTCCCCGGCTATGGCTACACCTTC. Its translation: CASSFPGYGYTF.

This clone was counted only a few times. The CDR3 spells CATSRDLMRGTEAFF. CDR3 coding DNA: TGTGCCACCAGCAGAGATCTGATGAGAGGGACTGAAGCTTTCTTT. This sequence joins TRBV15 and TRBJ1-1, with D unresolved. The length of the CDR3 is 15 residues. Trimming pared 0 bases from V and 5 bases from J, leaving 13 bases between. Germline values: CDR1 LNHNV, CDR2 YYDKDF (reference sequence).

V gene TRBV5-1 combines with J gene TRBJ1-4; unclear D gene. V was trimmed by 0 bases and J by 8 bases, leaving 14 bases between them. The CDR3 consists of 15 residues. CDR1 is SGHRS and CDR2 is YFSETQ in the germline V gene. CDR3 coding DNA: TGCGCCAGCAGCTTGGACGGATCGAGTGGAGAAAAACTGTTTTTT. It encodes CASSLDGSSGEKLFF.

The CDR3 region is CASSTRGDEQFF. The CDR3 nucleotides read TGTGCCAGCAGTACAAGGGGGGATGAGCAGTTCTTC. The V and J genes are TRBV2 and TRBJ2-1, with D perhaps given as TRBD1 or TRBD2 (6 bases each). The length of the CDR3 is 12 residues. The V gene's germline CDR1 is SNHLY and CDR2 FYNNEI. The V end was cut by 5 bases, the J end by 8 bases, with 10 bases between.

This clone was seen a few times. The chain uses TRBV15 and TRBJ1-1; no definite D call. Germline lookup yields CDR1 LNHNV and CDR2 YYDKDF (reference sequence). V shed 3 bases and J shed 4 bases, with 6 bases lying between them. The CDR3 loop spans 12 amino acids. For the CDR3, the DNA is TGTGCCACCAGCAGTTCCCTCACTGAAGCTTTCTTT. It translates to CATSSSLTEAFF.

The rearrangement joins TRBV7-9 to TRBJ2-2; 8 positions agree with TRBD2. The V and J ends lost 8 bases and 5 bases, in that order; junction bases with no gene match: 13. The CDR3 sequence is 16 residues long. Germline CDR1 reads SEHNR; CDR2 reads FQNEAQ (reference sequence). The DNA of the CDR3 is TGTGCCAGCGATCCTCCCTCGGGGGGGCGTACCGGGGAGCTGTTTTTT. Its translation: CASDPPSGGRTGELFF.

This clone was recorded a few times. The chain uses TRBV30 and TRBJ1-1; possible D gene TRBD1, 5 bases. CDR1 and CDR2 (germline): GTSNPN, SVGIG (reference sequence). V gave up 0 bases and J gave up 10 bases, with 9 bases separating them. This CDR3 contains 11 residues. The CDR3 sequence is CAWSVRGAAFF. The DNA of the CDR3 is TGTGCCTGGAGTGTACGAGGGGCAGCTTTCTTT.

The chain is built from TRBV2 and TRBJ2-1, with 7 bases identical to TRBD1. The CDR3 contains 15 residues. The J segment lost 3 bases and the V segment lost 4 bases, leaving 6 bases of the junction unmatched. Per germline, CDR1 SNHLY and CDR2 FYNNEI. The CDR3 sequence is CASSGQTGSYNEQFF. The CDR3 DNA sequence: TGTGCCAGCAGTGGCCAGACAGGGAGCTACAATGAGCAGTTCTTC.

The chain uses TRBV18 and TRBJ2-1, with D uncertain. The germline gives CDR1 KGHSH, CDR2 LQKENI. CDR3 length: 15 amino acids. Trimming removed 6 bases from V and 1 base from J, with 13 bases in between. The CDR3 DNA sequence: TGTGCCAGCTCCCCATCGAGCCTTTCCTACAATGAGCAGTTCTTC. This codes for CASSPSSLSYNEQFF.

This sequence joins TRBV6-5 and TRBJ2-3, with D possibly being TRBD2 (6 bases). The germline V gene has CDR1 MNHEY and CDR2 SVGAGI. This CDR3 spans 13 amino acids. The V end was cut by 10 bases, the J end by 6 bases, with 17 bases between. The CDR3: CATLTGAGDTQYF. The CDR3 DNA is TGTGCCACCCTAACGGGAGCAGGGGATACGCAGTATTTT.

The gene calls are TRBV30 and TRBJ1-2; D call uncertain. Between the trimmed V and J ends, which lost 6 bases and 8 bases, there was a span of 16 bases. The CDR3 sequence is 12 residues long. The germline CDR1 and CDR2 sequences are GTSNPN and SVGIG (reference sequence). Here the CDR3 DNA reads TGTGCCTGCCCCTTTGGTTGGGAAGGCTACACCTTC. This codes for CACPFGWEGYTF.

V is TRBV9 and J is TRBJ2-5; the D gene is possibly TRBD2 (6 bases). The CDR3 is made up of 13 amino acids. Trimming stripped 0 bases from V and 7 bases from J, with 10 bases between. CDR1 SGDLS and CDR2 YYNGEE come from the germline V gene. The CDR3, as DNA: TGTGCCAGCAGCGTAGAAATGGGGGGGACCCAGTACTTC. Protein sequence: CASSVEMGGTQYF.

The rearrangement links TRBV5-1 to TRBJ1-2, with 10 positions matching TRBD1. Looked up from germline, CDR1 is SGHRS and CDR2 is YFSETQ. J gave up 3 bases and V 4 bases, and 12 bases lay outside the gene matches. This CDR3 is 17 amino acids long. The CDR3 bases are TGCGCCAGCAGCCCGCGAGTCCGGGACAGGGGTGACTATGGCTACACCTTC. This gives the protein CASSPRVRDRGDYGYTF.

The V call is TRBV30, the J call TRBJ1-4, with a weak D call TRBD1 (5 bases). The V gene's germline CDR1 is GTSNPN and CDR2 SVGIG (reference sequence). The CDR3 length is 13 residues. With 6 bases removed from V and 0 bases from J, the gap between germline ends came to 8 bases. CDR3 in DNA: TGTGCCTGTAGGGGTGCAACTAATGAAAAACTGTTTTTT. It is translated as CACRGATNEKLFF.

The rearrangement joins TRBV5-1 to TRBJ2-5; possibly TRBD1 for D (5 bases). Looked up from germline, CDR1 is SGHRS and CDR2 is YFSETQ. The CDR3 has 14 amino acids. V was clipped by 4 bases and J by 2 bases, with 12 bases between them. This chain's CDR3 is CASSLGHTQETQYF. The CDR3 region has the DNA TGCGCCAGCAGCCTCGGACACACTCAAGAGACCCAGTACTTC.

The DNA for the CDR3 is TGTGCCTCCGCGGCAGGAGTTCTATATGGCTACACCTTC. As protein: CASAAGVLYGYTF. The chain joins TRBV2 to TRBJ1-2; no clear D gene. V was cut by 11 bases and J by 5 bases, with 18 bases left in between. CDR1 is SNHLY and CDR2 is FYNNEI in the germline V gene. The CDR3 consists of 13 residues.

The chain links TRBV6-5 to TRBJ1-4; the D is unclear. V gave up 2 bases and J gave up 5 bases, with 6 bases separating them. This CDR3 region has 13 residues. From germline, CDR1 is MNHEY and CDR2 SVGAGI. CDR3 in amino acids: CASSYDQNEKLFF. The CDR3 DNA is TGTGCCAGCAGTTACGACCAGAATGAAAAACTGTTTTTT.

This clone was recorded a few times. The DNA for the CDR3 is TGCGCCAGCAGCTTGGCAGGTTCTCGCTCTGGAAACACCATATATTTT. The encoded protein is CASSLAGSRSGNTIYF. This chain links TRBV5-1 with TRBJ1-3, with no clear D. The CDR3 covers 16 residues. The germline CDR1 and CDR2 sequences are SGHRS and YFSETQ. V gave up 0 bases and J gave up 0 bases, with 10 bases separating them.

The V and J genes are TRBV5-6 and TRBJ2-5; the D gene could be TRBD1 or TRBD2 (5 bases each). Deletions cut 2 bases from V and 5 bases from J, with 7 bases between. Germline CDR1 and CDR2: SGHDT and YYEEEE. The CDR3 totals 12 residues. The CDR3 here is CASSFRDETQYF. The CDR3 DNA reads as TGTGCCAGCAGCTTCAGGGACGAGACCCAGTACTTC.

The chain uses TRBV19 and TRBJ2-2, with 7 nucleotides matching TRBD2. Germline values: CDR1 LNHDA, CDR2 SQIVND (reference sequence). J lost 4 bases, V lost 11 bases, and 13 bases had no gene match. The CDR3 extends over 15 amino acids. CDR3 bases: TGTGCCTCCGTCTGGGCTAGCGGTTCCACCGGGGAGCTGTTTTTT. It encodes CASVWASGSTGELFF.

This clone was detected only a few times. CDR3 nucleotides: TGTGCCAGCAGTTATAGCGATCGTCCAGATACGCAGTATTTT. It yields the protein CASSYSDRPDTQYF. V and J are TRBV6-5 and TRBJ2-3; the D gene is possibly TRBD2 (5 bases). The CDR3 is made up of 14 amino acids. V lost 3 bases, J lost 4 bases, and 11 bases lay in between. In germline, CDR1 is MNHEY, CDR2 SVGAGI.

This clone was counted between two and nine times. The chain has TRBV18 and TRBJ2-5; 8 bases match TRBD1. The CDR3 covers 14 residues. Trimming took 6 bases from V and 3 from J; bases not matched to a gene: 6. Germline CDR1 KGHSH, CDR2 LQKENI. CDR3 loop: CASSTMTGEETQYF. Written as DNA, the CDR3 is TGTGCCAGCTCGACTATGACAGGGGAAGAGACCCAGTACTTC. Combining the CDR3 with reference TRBV18 and TRBJ2-5 gives the whole variable domain NAGVMQNPRHLVRRRGQEARLRCSPMKGHSHVYWYRQLPEEGLKFMVYLQKENIIDESGMPKERFSAEFPKEGPSILRIQQVVRGDSAAYFCASSTMTGEETQYFGPGTRLLVL.

This clone was counted only a few times. This rearrangement joins TRBV10-3 to TRBJ2-3; 12 bases line up with TRBD2. Per the germline V gene, CDR1 is ENHRY and CDR2 is SYGVKD. J gave up 2 bases and V 7 bases, and 13 bases lay outside the gene matches. This CDR3 is built from 18 residues. CDR3 in amino acids: CAIKSGLAGKESTDTQYF. Here the CDR3 DNA reads TGTGCCATCAAGTCGGGACTAGCGGGTAAAGAATCCACAGATACGCAGTATTTT.

This clone turned up a few times. This sequence joins TRBV6-5 and TRBJ2-1, with D uncertain. The CDR3 runs 12 residues. V gave up 6 bases and J gave up 8 bases, with 11 bases separating them. The germline V gene has CDR1 MNHEY and CDR2 SVGAGI. DNA for the CDR3: TGTGCCAGCAGCCCACCCGGGTATGAGCAGTTCTTC. Protein: CASSPPGYEQFF.

In this sample, this clone turned up a few times. The chain recombines TRBV30 with TRBJ2-7; TRBD1 aligns across 8 bases. Germline CDR1 reads GTSNPN; CDR2 reads SVGIG (reference sequence). The CDR3 loop spans 13 amino acids. J gave up 3 bases and V 5 bases, and 6 bases lay outside the gene matches. The CDR3 DNA is TGTGCCTGGGGGACAGGATTAGACTACGAGCAGTACTTC. This gives the protein CAWGTGLDYEQYF.